The rows below give T cell receptor beta chains drawn from one sample of a study of vaccination and CD4 T cells after COVID-19. Antigens of these TCRs are unknown. TCRdb processed the PCR reads anew with MiXCR; each CDR3 protein has one entry. The sample gives roughly 20,000 distinct CDR3 sequences, roughly 51% of which show up once; approximately 15% is in the top ten. Sequenced input: CD4+ T cells from blood, cultured in vitro. Source of these receptors: a human donor who had recovered from COVID-19. CDR3s include the opening cysteine and the closing phenylalanine or tryptophan. Fields, in order: V gene, J gene, D gene, clone size, CDR3 DNA, CDR3 protein. The D gene is left open where the match is weak. Size is stated for part of the rows, as once, few or many counts, or as a class when the clone is expanded.

v_gene: TRBV6-2/TRBV6-3
j_gene: TRBJ2-7
d_gene: .
abundance: few
CDR3nt: TGTGCCAGCCACTTGGGACTCCTGGGGGACTCCTACGAGCAGTACTTC
CDR3aa: CASHLGLLGDSYEQYF

v_gene: TRBV7-3
j_gene: TRBJ2-3
d_gene: TRBD2
abundance: .
CDR3nt: TGTGCCAGCAGTCGGACTAGCGGGGGTCGTACAGATACGCAGTATTTT
CDR3aa: CASSRTSGGRTDTQYF

v_gene: TRBV6-5
j_gene: TRBJ1-1
d_gene: .
abundance: .
CDR3nt: TGTGCCAGCAGTTATGAGAAGATGAACACTGAAGCTTTCTTT
CDR3aa: CASSYEKMNTEAFF

v_gene: TRBV20-1
j_gene: TRBJ1-6
d_gene: TRBD1
abundance: .
CDR3nt: TGCAGTGCTAGGGAAAGGACAGGGAACTCACCCCTCCACTTT
CDR3aa: CSARERTGNSPLHF

v_gene: TRBV7-9
j_gene: TRBJ2-7
d_gene: .
abundance: .
CDR3nt: TGTGCCAGCAGCTTAGCGAGAGGACAGTATCCCTCCTACGAGCAGTACTTC
CDR3aa: CASSLARGQYPSYEQYF

v_gene: TRBV11-3
j_gene: TRBJ1-1
d_gene: TRBD1
abundance: .
CDR3nt: TGTGCCAGCAGCCTACGGGACAGGGGGCCTCTTGATGAAGCTTTCTTT
CDR3aa: CASSLRDRGPLDEAFF

v_gene: TRBV20-1
j_gene: TRBJ2-5
d_gene: TRBD2
abundance: few
CDR3nt: TGCAGTGCTAGAGCAGCGACTAGCGACCAAGAGACCCAGTACTTC
CDR3aa: CSARAATSDQETQYF

v_gene: TRBV11-3
j_gene: TRBJ2-7
d_gene: .
abundance: few
CDR3nt: TGTGCCAGCAGCTTCTCAGGGGCCTACGAGCAGTACTTC
CDR3aa: CASSFSGAYEQYF

v_gene: TRBV5-1
j_gene: TRBJ1-1
d_gene: TRBD1
abundance: .
CDR3nt: TGCGCCAGCAGCGTGGACAGGCCCCGGGGTACTGAAGCTTTCTTT
CDR3aa: CASSVDRPRGTEAFF

v_gene: TRBV6-5
j_gene: TRBJ2-4
d_gene: TRBD1
abundance: .
CDR3nt: TGTGCCAGCAGTTCTCAACCGGGACAGGGACTAGCCAAAAACATTCAGTACTTC
CDR3aa: CASSSQPGQGLAKNIQYF

v_gene: TRBV15
j_gene: TRBJ2-5
d_gene: TRBD1
abundance: .
CDR3nt: TGTGCCACCAGCAGAGATGGGACAGGGGCCGAGACCCAGTACTTC
CDR3aa: CATSRDGTGAETQYF

v_gene: TRBV6-2/TRBV6-3
j_gene: TRBJ1-4
d_gene: TRBD1
abundance: few
CDR3nt: TGTGCCAGCAGGGATCGGACAGGGGATGAAAAACTGTTTTTT
CDR3aa: CASRDRTGDEKLFF

v_gene: TRBV12-3/TRBV12-4
j_gene: TRBJ1-1
d_gene: .
abundance: .
CDR3nt: TGTGCCAGCAGTCCGGAGGGGAGATCGGGCAACACTGAAGCTTTCTTT
CDR3aa: CASSPEGRSGNTEAFF

v_gene: TRBV2
j_gene: TRBJ2-5
d_gene: TRBD2
abundance: few
CDR3nt: TGTGCCAGCAGTGGTGGACTAGCGGGCCTTCAAGAGACCCAGTACTTC
CDR3aa: CASSGGLAGLQETQYF

v_gene: TRBV19
j_gene: TRBJ2-5
d_gene: .
abundance: .
CDR3nt: TGTGCCAGTAGTAGACAGACCAGTCAAGAGACCCAGTACTTC
CDR3aa: CASSRQTSQETQYF

v_gene: TRBV28
j_gene: TRBJ2-4
d_gene: .
abundance: .
CDR3nt: TGTGCCAGCAGCCCATCCGGGGGCCTCCTAGCCAAAAACATTCAGTACTTC
CDR3aa: CASSPSGGLLAKNIQYF

v_gene: TRBV11-3
j_gene: TRBJ2-1
d_gene: TRBD2
abundance: .
CDR3nt: TGTGCCAGCAGCTTAGCCCCCGGGACTAGCGAAGAGCAGTTCTTC
CDR3aa: CASSLAPGTSEEQFF

v_gene: TRBV20-1
j_gene: TRBJ2-2
d_gene: .
abundance: few
CDR3nt: TGCAGTGCTAGAGAGGGGAGTCCGAACACCGGGGAGCTGTTTTTT
CDR3aa: CSAREGSPNTGELFF

v_gene: TRBV2
j_gene: TRBJ2-7
d_gene: .
abundance: few
CDR3nt: TGTGCCAGCAGTCCGCCCCTGGGAGCCCGGGAGCAGTACTTC
CDR3aa: CASSPPLGAREQYF

v_gene: TRBV5-8
j_gene: TRBJ1-2
d_gene: TRBD1
abundance: .
CDR3nt: TGTGCCAGCAGCCGGGGACAGGAACCGAACTATGGCTACACCTTC
CDR3aa: CASSRGQEPNYGYTF

v_gene: TRBV27
j_gene: TRBJ1-6
d_gene: TRBD1
abundance: .
CDR3nt: TGTGCCAGCAGTTCTCGAGTGCGGGGACAGGGACCAAGCTCCTATAATTCACCCCTCCACTTT
CDR3aa: CASSSRVRGQGPSSYNSPLHF

v_gene: TRBV10-1
j_gene: TRBJ1-5
d_gene: .
abundance: .
CDR3nt: TGCGCCAGCAGTGAGGCAGGTAATCAGCCCCAGCATTTT
CDR3aa: CASSEAGNQPQHF

v_gene: TRBV19
j_gene: TRBJ1-6
d_gene: TRBD1
abundance: .
CDR3nt: TGTGCCAGTAGTATTTTCGGACAGGGTGCGTCCTATAATTCACCCCTCCACTTT
CDR3aa: CASSIFGQGASYNSPLHF

v_gene: TRBV6-1
j_gene: TRBJ1-1
d_gene: .
abundance: few
CDR3nt: TGTGCCAGCAGTGAAGGGGGGCGCACTGAAGCTTTCTTT
CDR3aa: CASSEGGRTEAFF

v_gene: TRBV25-1
j_gene: TRBJ1-6
d_gene: .
abundance: .
CDR3nt: TGTGCCAGCCAACAGGGAGGGCCCCTCCACTTT
CDR3aa: CASQQGGPLHF

v_gene: TRBV10-1
j_gene: TRBJ2-5
d_gene: .
abundance: few
CDR3nt: TGCGCCAGCAGTGAGGCAGGGCCTGGGAAAGAGACCCAGTACTTC
CDR3aa: CASSEAGPGKETQYF

v_gene: TRBV2
j_gene: TRBJ1-5
d_gene: .
abundance: .
CDR3nt: TGTGCCAGCAGGAAAGAGAGGAATCAGCCCCAGCATTTT
CDR3aa: CASRKERNQPQHF

v_gene: TRBV6-1
j_gene: TRBJ1-5
d_gene: .
abundance: few
CDR3nt: TGTGCCAGCAGCCGGGGTGAGGGCACTCAGCCCCAGCATTTT
CDR3aa: CASSRGEGTQPQHF

v_gene: TRBV27
j_gene: TRBJ1-2
d_gene: TRBD1
abundance: .
CDR3nt: TGTGCCAGCAGTCTGGGACAGGGGGCGGGCTACACCTTC
CDR3aa: CASSLGQGAGYTF

v_gene: TRBV14
j_gene: TRBJ2-1
d_gene: .
abundance: .
CDR3nt: TGTGCCAGCAGCCAAGAAGGCCGGCAGTTCTTC
CDR3aa: CASSQEGRQFF

v_gene: TRBV6-1
j_gene: TRBJ2-7
d_gene: .
abundance: .
CDR3nt: TGTGCCAGCACTGGGAGGTTGTCAACCTACGAGCAGTACTTC
CDR3aa: CASTGRLSTYEQYF

v_gene: TRBV11-3
j_gene: TRBJ1-2
d_gene: .
abundance: few
CDR3nt: TGTGCCAGCAGCTTACGGGGGGGCTACACCTTC
CDR3aa: CASSLRGGYTF

v_gene: TRBV20-1
j_gene: TRBJ1-4
d_gene: .
abundance: .
CDR3nt: TGCAGTTGGGGTATCCCTAATGAAAAACTGTTTTTT
CDR3aa: CSWGIPNEKLFF

v_gene: TRBV23-1
j_gene: TRBJ1-2
d_gene: .
abundance: .
CDR3nt: TGCGCCAGCAGTCAGGACGGCGGCTATGGCTATGGCTACACCTTC
CDR3aa: CASSQDGGYGYGYTF

v_gene: TRBV12-3/TRBV12-4
j_gene: TRBJ2-7
d_gene: TRBD1
abundance: .
CDR3nt: TGTGCCAGCAGCCCTCGGACAGGTACCTACGAGCAGTACTTC
CDR3aa: CASSPRTGTYEQYF

v_gene: TRBV5-1
j_gene: TRBJ1-2
d_gene: TRBD1
abundance: .
CDR3nt: TGCGCCAGCAGTCTGGGGGGACAGGGGGCGCCTGGCTACACCTTC
CDR3aa: CASSLGGQGAPGYTF

v_gene: TRBV6-1
j_gene: TRBJ2-1
d_gene: .
abundance: .
CDR3nt: TGTGCCAGCAGGACCTTACAGGTTGGGTCCTACAATGAGCAGTTCTTC
CDR3aa: CASRTLQVGSYNEQFF

v_gene: TRBV27
j_gene: TRBJ1-2
d_gene: .
abundance: few
CDR3nt: TGTGCCAGCAGTTTCCATTCCGGGCCCCCGGGGTATGGCTACACCTTC
CDR3aa: CASSFHSGPPGYGYTF

v_gene: TRBV7-2
j_gene: TRBJ1-2
d_gene: .
abundance: .
CDR3nt: TGTGCCATCGTAAAGGGACGCTCCAGGGGTAACTATGGCTACACCTTC
CDR3aa: CAIVKGRSRGNYGYTF

v_gene: TRBV6-1
j_gene: TRBJ1-1
d_gene: .
abundance: few
CDR3nt: TGTGCCAGCCATTTGAACACTGAAGCTTTCTTT
CDR3aa: CASHLNTEAFF

v_gene: TRBV7-2
j_gene: TRBJ2-3
d_gene: TRBD2
abundance: .
CDR3nt: TGTGCCAGCAGCTTAAGAGGGAGGGCCGCGGGAGATACGCAGTATTTT
CDR3aa: CASSLRGRAAGDTQYF

v_gene: TRBV20-1
j_gene: TRBJ2-7
d_gene: .
abundance: few
CDR3nt: TGCAGTGTCACCACAGGGATAAACTCCTACGAGCAGTACTTC
CDR3aa: CSVTTGINSYEQYF

v_gene: TRBV11-2
j_gene: TRBJ2-7
d_gene: .
abundance: few
CDR3nt: TGTGCCAGCAGCTCAGTCCGGGGTCAGGGGGAGCAGTACTTC
CDR3aa: CASSSVRGQGEQYF

v_gene: TRBV7-9
j_gene: TRBJ2-1
d_gene: TRBD2
abundance: .
CDR3nt: TGTGCCAGCAGCCCAGGGGTAGCGGGGGAGGCGAGCTCCTACAATGAGCAGTTCTTC
CDR3aa: CASSPGVAGEASSYNEQFF

v_gene: TRBV19
j_gene: TRBJ1-2
d_gene: TRBD1
abundance: .
CDR3nt: TGTGCCAGTAGCCGCCATCGACAGGGCTATGGCTACACCTTC
CDR3aa: CASSRHRQGYGYTF

v_gene: TRBV7-9
j_gene: TRBJ2-7
d_gene: .
abundance: few
CDR3nt: TGTGCCACCTCTCTCCCCCAAGTGTCCTACGAGCAGTACTTC
CDR3aa: CATSLPQVSYEQYF

v_gene: TRBV7-3
j_gene: TRBJ1-3
d_gene: .
abundance: once
CDR3nt: TGTGCCAGCAGCTTACTTGGTCCGACGGAGAGCTCTGGAAACACCATATATTTT
CDR3aa: CASSLLGPTESSGNTIYF

v_gene: TRBV7-9
j_gene: TRBJ2-2
d_gene: .
abundance: few
CDR3nt: TGTGCCAGCAGCTACAGTTTCGGGGAGCTGTTTTTT
CDR3aa: CASSYSFGELFF

v_gene: TRBV5-1
j_gene: TRBJ2-3
d_gene: .
abundance: once
CDR3nt: TGCGCCAGCAGCTTGAGTCGGGCAGCTCGCACAGATACGCAGTATTTT
CDR3aa: CASSLSRAARTDTQYF

v_gene: TRBV25-1
j_gene: TRBJ1-5
d_gene: .
abundance: .
CDR3nt: TGTGCCAGCAGTCCCCGACAGCTAAGTCAGCCCCAGCATTTT
CDR3aa: CASSPRQLSQPQHF

v_gene: TRBV6-1
j_gene: TRBJ1-2
d_gene: .
abundance: few
CDR3nt: TGTGCCAGCAGCCTTATCGAAGGGACGGGCCATTATGGCTACACCTTC
CDR3aa: CASSLIEGTGHYGYTF

v_gene: TRBV2
j_gene: TRBJ2-7
d_gene: .
abundance: few
CDR3nt: TGTGCCAGCAGCTACAGGGCCTACGAGCAGTACTTC
CDR3aa: CASSYRAYEQYF

v_gene: TRBV15
j_gene: TRBJ2-7
d_gene: TRBD1
abundance: .
CDR3nt: TGTGCCACCAGCAGAGGGAGACAGGGGGTATTCCACGAGCACTACTTC
CDR3aa: CATSRGRQGVFHEHYF

v_gene: TRBV7-2
j_gene: TRBJ1-2
d_gene: .
abundance: .
CDR3nt: TGTGCCAGCAGCATCGCGGGTGATAACTATGGCTACACCTTC
CDR3aa: CASSIAGDNYGYTF

v_gene: TRBV7-9
j_gene: TRBJ1-5
d_gene: TRBD1
abundance: .
CDR3nt: TGTGCCAGCAGCGCCGGGACAGTCCTTAGCAATCAGCCCCAGCATTTT
CDR3aa: CASSAGTVLSNQPQHF

v_gene: TRBV30
j_gene: TRBJ1-3
d_gene: .
abundance: .
CDR3nt: TGTGCCTGGGACCCGACAGGCCACTCTGGAAACACCATATATTTT
CDR3aa: CAWDPTGHSGNTIYF

v_gene: TRBV12-3/TRBV12-4
j_gene: TRBJ1-6
d_gene: .
abundance: .
CDR3nt: TGTGCCAGCAGCCCGGTGGGGGGACTCCTCTCGGGAGCCCTCCACTTT
CDR3aa: CASSPVGGLLSGALHF

v_gene: TRBV4-2
j_gene: TRBJ2-1
d_gene: .
abundance: few
CDR3nt: TGTGCCAGCAGCCAAGATCGTGGCAGTCAAGCCTACAATGAGCAGTTCTTC
CDR3aa: CASSQDRGSQAYNEQFF

v_gene: TRBV18
j_gene: TRBJ2-5
d_gene: TRBD1
abundance: .
CDR3nt: TGTGCCAGCTCACCGATTACAGGGGGCGAGGAGACCCAGTACTTC
CDR3aa: CASSPITGGEETQYF